These 3 T cell receptor beta chains came from one sample sequenced in a study of blood T cell repertoires in COVID-19. Repertoires were generated with immunoSEQ multiplex PCR, while TCRdb's copy carries only in-frame clones and drops some. This table holds over 30,000 clones, over 70% found once. Sequenced input: peripheral blood. The receptors originated from a man older than 75 with active COVID-19.

This chain joins TRBV4-1 and TRBJ2-5; D is perhaps TRBD1 (6 bases). The germline V gene encodes CDR1 MGHRA and CDR2 YSYEKL. V dropped 5 bases and J dropped 3 bases, with 16 bases sitting between them. This CDR3 is built from 15 residues. For the CDR3, the DNA is TGCGCCAGCAGCGCCCCAGGGACACACAAAGAGACCCAGTACTTC. It yields the protein CASSAPGTHKETQYF.

This clone has just a few counts. The chain links TRBV19 to TRBJ1-1, with D possibly being TRBD1 (5 bases). CDR3 length: 15 residues. Per germline, CDR1 LNHDA and CDR2 SQIVND (reference sequence). Between the trimmed V and J ends, which lost 7 bases and 4 bases, there was a span of 19 bases. As DNA, the CDR3 is TGTGCCAGTACCCCAACAGGCATAGTGCCCACTGAAGCTTTCTTT. Protein: CASTPTGIVPTEAFF.

This clone was seen once. This chain connects TRBV20-1 to TRBJ2-1; 11 nucleotides align to TRBD2. The V and J ends lost 3 bases and 0 bases, in that order; junction bases with no gene match: 22. CDR1 is DFQATT, CDR2 SNEGSKA, per germline (reference sequence). The CDR3 has 22 residues. The CDR3: CSASPPHLSPSGRTSSYNEQFF. CDR3 coding DNA: TGCAGTGCTAGTCCCCCTCACCTCTCCCCTAGCGGGAGGACAAGCTCCTACAATGAGCAGTTCTTC.